Following are 19 T cell receptor beta chains from one sample sequenced in a study of OX40 agonist ivuxolimab in advanced cancers. This table comes from immunoSEQ multiplex PCR, and its TCRdb copy is limited to in-frame clones, with some not included. Among about 70,000 clones listed, more than 80% were seen once. Here the sequenced sample was CD4+ or CD8+ T cells sorted from blood, taken in a trial of the OX40 agonist ivuxolimab. These receptors all come from an adult with an advanced solid tumor such as melanoma, head and neck, liver or kidney cancer.

The chain couples TRBV30 to TRBJ2-5, with 7 bases identical to TRBD1. Germline CDR1 reads GTSNPN; CDR2 reads SVGIG (reference sequence). The J segment lost 2 bases and the V segment lost 0 bases, leaving 12 bases of the junction unmatched. The length of the CDR3 is 17 residues. CDR3 DNA sequence: TGTGCCTGGAGTGTACTCCACCCGGGACAGCCACAAGAGACCCAGTACTTC. It encodes CAWSVLHPGQPQETQYF.

This clone was observed a few times. The chain carries TRBV6-5 and TRBJ1-6; weak D call: TRBD1 (6 bases). The length of the CDR3 is 14 residues. V lost 6 bases, J lost 7 bases, and 13 bases lay in between. Germline values: CDR1 MNHEY, CDR2 SVGAGI. The CDR3 reads CASRVTGINSPLHF. The CDR3 DNA reads as TGTGCCAGCAGAGTGACAGGAATCAATTCACCCCTCCACTTT.

This rearrangement joins TRBV4-1 to TRBJ1-6, with a possible D match to TRBD1 (5 bases). The V gene lost 0 bases and the J gene lost 13 bases, with 16 bases spanning the gap. Germline CDR1 is MGHRA and CDR2 is YSYEKL. CDR3 size: 15 residues. Written as DNA, the CDR3 is TGCGCCAGCAGCCAAGATTTGGGACTGAAGATTCCCCTCCACTTT. Translated: CASSQDLGLKIPLHF.

The sample holds many counts of this clone. The chain recombines TRBV7-9 with TRBJ1-2; TRBD1 is a possible D gene (6 bases). V lost 4 bases and J 0 bases, leaving 6 bases between the germline ends. This CDR3 has 13 residues. Germline CDR1 SEHNR, CDR2 FQNEAQ (reference sequence). Written as DNA, the CDR3 is TGTGCCAGCAGCTGGACAGCTAACTATGGCTACACCTTC. It codes for CASSWTANYGYTF.

In its sample, this clone was seen a few times. In DNA, the CDR3 is TGTGCCAGCAGCAGAGCAGGGAGAAATTCACCCCTCCACTTT. Encoded protein: CASSRAGRNSPLHF. V and J are TRBV21-1 and TRBJ1-6. TRBV21-1 is classified as a pseudogene. The CDR3 spans 14 residues.

The chain uses TRBV5-4 and TRBJ2-1, with TRBD1 matching 9 bases. With V trimmed by 0 bases and J by 6 bases, 1 base remained unmatched. In germline, CDR1 is SGHNT, CDR2 YYREEE (reference sequence). The CDR3 has 14 amino acids. The CDR3: CASSLEQGANEQFF. The CDR3 nucleotides are TGTGCCAGCAGCTTGGAACAGGGGGCCAATGAGCAGTTCTTC. Full variable domain (remainder filled in from reference TRBV5-4 and TRBJ2-1): ETGVTQSPTHLIKTRGQQVTLRCSSQSGHNTVSWYQQALGQGPQFIFQYYREEENGRGNFPPRFSGLQFPNYSSELNVNALELDDSALYLCASSLEQGANEQFFGPGTRLTVL.

Comments on this clone: The sample carries other DNA sequences with the same CDR3. The V gene is TRBV7-9, the J gene TRBJ1-1, with TRBD1 matching 8 bases. The ends lost 5 bases at V and 8 bases at J; junction bases unmatched: 19. CDR3 length: 17 residues. Germline lookup yields CDR1 SEHNR and CDR2 FQNEAQ (reference sequence). This chain's CDR3 is CASSHSVQINRGGEAFF. The CDR3 coding sequence is TGTGCCAGCAGCCATAGTGTCCAAATTAACAGGGGGGGAGAAGCTTTCTTT.

The chain combines TRBV5-1 with TRBJ2-5; D is uncertain. Trimming cost V 5 bases and J 4 bases, with 15 bases left between them. CDR3 length equals 14 residues. Germline values: CDR1 SGHRS, CDR2 YFSETQ. The CDR3 DNA sequence: TGCGCCAGCAGAAAGTCCCTCCCGGGAGAGACCCAGTACTTC. It encodes CASRKSLPGETQYF. Together with reference TRBV5-1 and TRBJ2-5, the CDR3 gives the full variable domain: KAGVTQTPRYLIKTRGQQVTLSCSPISGHRSVSWYQQTPGQGLQFLFEYFSETQRNKGNFPGRFSGRQFSNSRSEMNVSTLELGDSALYLCASRKSLPGETQYFGPGTRLLVL.

The J gene is TRBJ1-2, the V gene TRBV2, with D perhaps matching TRBD1 (6 bases). CDR1 and CDR2 (germline): SNHLY, FYNNEI. The ends were cut back, 7 bases at V and 1 base at J, with 16 bases in the middle. The CDR3 totals 15 residues. The DNA for the CDR3 is TGTGCCAGCAACCCGGACAGAAACCGTAACTATGGCTACACCTTC. Protein sequence: CASNPDRNRNYGYTF.

The chain couples TRBV7-2 to TRBJ2-1; 10 bases are shared with TRBD2. The CDR3 sequence is 14 residues long. Per germline, CDR1 SGHTA and CDR2 FQGNSA. The trim removed 5 bases at V and 6 bases at J, leaving 4 bases unmatched. CDR3 amino acids: CASSPLAGGNEQFF. CDR3 DNA sequence: TGTGCCAGCAGCCCGTTAGCGGGGGGCAATGAGCAGTTCTTC.

This clone has only one observation. This sequence joins TRBV28 and TRBJ1-1; D perhaps matches TRBD1 (5 bases). The CDR3 runs 13 residues. V was trimmed by 10 bases and J by 2 bases, leaving 14 bases between them. Germline V gene sequence: CDR1 MDHEN, CDR2 SYDVKM. The CDR3 here is CATRRQLNTEAFF. In DNA form, the CDR3 reads TGTGCCACTAGAAGACAGTTAAACACTGAAGCTTTCTTT.

CDR3: CASRGGQGGTPLHF. The CDR3 DNA follows: TGTGCCAGCAGAGGGGGACAGGGTGGGACACCCCTCCACTTT. The chain links TRBV6-5 to TRBJ1-6, with 9 nucleotides matching TRBD1. Trimming cost V 6 bases and J 11 bases; bases outside gene matches: 8. CDR1 is MNHEY, CDR2 SVGAGI, per germline. CDR3 length: 14 residues.

The chain has TRBV18 and TRBJ2-4; 7 positions match TRBD1. The CDR3 has 17 amino acids. Trimming cost V 2 bases and J 0 bases; bases outside gene matches: 7. Germline CDR1 is KGHSH and CDR2 is LQKENI. CDR3 sequence: CASSPNRGVIAKNIQYF. The CDR3 region has the DNA TGTGCCAGCTCACCAAACAGGGGAGTGATAGCCAAAAACATTCAGTACTTC. The entire variable domain, with the rest obtained from reference TRBV18 and TRBJ2-4, is as follows: NAGVMQNPRHLVRRRGQEARLRCSPMKGHSHVYWYRQLPEEGLKFMVYLQKENIIDESGMPKERFSAEFPKEGPSILRIQQVVRGDSAAYFCASSPNRGVIAKNIQYFGAGTRLSVL.

The chain's CDR3 is CSARANGYTF. CDR3 DNA: TGCAGTGCTAGGGCAAATGGCTACACCTTC. This chain joins TRBV20-1 and TRBJ1-2; D is unclear. The germline CDR1 and CDR2 sequences are DFQATT and SNEGSKA (reference sequence). This CDR3 is built from 10 residues. V lost 3 bases and J 6 bases, leaving 5 bases between the germline ends.

The chain uses TRBV5-4 and TRBJ1-4; no reliable D call. Trimming removed 1 base at V and 3 bases at J, with 7 bases between. The CDR3 contains 14 residues. Germline CDR1 is SGHNT and CDR2 is YYREEE (reference sequence). Written as DNA, the CDR3 is TGTGCCAGCAGCTTGTGGGAGGCTAATGAAAAACTGTTTTTT. As protein: CASSLWEANEKLFF.

The gene calls are TRBV6-4 and TRBJ1-2; no clear D gene. The CDR3 consists of 15 residues. Trimming stripped 3 bases from V and 2 bases from J, with 13 bases between. Per germline, CDR1 MRHNA and CDR2 SNTAGT. This CDR3 reads CASSEGWGTNYGYTF. The CDR3 coding sequence is TGTGCCAGCAGTGAGGGGTGGGGAACGAACTATGGCTACACCTTC.

This chain uses TRBV7-6 with TRBJ2-1; D may be TRBD2 (6 bases). Germline loops: CDR1 SGHVS, CDR2 FNYEAQ. The CDR3 runs to 15 residues. Trimming removed 4 bases from V and 3 bases from J, with 13 bases in between. The CDR3 DNA reads TGTGCCAGCAGCTCCCGGGGGAAGAACTACAATGAGCAGTTCTTC. This gives the protein CASSSRGKNYNEQFF. Full variable domain (rest looked up from reference TRBV7-6 and TRBJ2-1): GAGVSQSPRYKVTKRGQDVALRCDPISGHVSLYWYRQALGQGPEFLTYFNYEAQQDKSGLPNDRFSAERPEGSISTLTIQRTEQRDSAMYRCASSSRGKNYNEQFFGPGTRLTVL.

The rearrangement links TRBV19 to TRBJ2-7, with D perhaps assigned TRBD1 or TRBD2 (5 bases each). CDR1 LNHDA and CDR2 SQIVND come from the germline V gene (reference sequence). The CDR3 consists of 12 residues. V was shortened by 5 bases and J by 7 bases, with 12 bases between the two germline ends. The chain's CDR3 is CASSPYWGEQYF. CDR3 nucleotides: TGTGCCAGTAGTCCCTACTGGGGGGAGCAGTACTTC.

This clone turned up a few times. The chain is built from TRBV28 and TRBJ1-6, with D perhaps matching TRBD1 (5 bases). V lost 3 bases, J lost 3 bases, and 6 bases lay in between. CDR1 MDHEN and CDR2 SYDVKM come from the germline V gene. The CDR3 has 14 residues. The CDR3 DNA follows: TGTGCCAGCAGTTTCACAGGCTATAATTCACCCCTCCACTTT. This codes for CASSFTGYNSPLHF.